Below, 14 T cell receptor beta chains from the same sample are listed, as sequenced in a study of blood T cell repertoires in COVID-19. TCRdb's copy holds only in-frame clones and misses some; the assay was immunoSEQ multiplex PCR. This table has some 94,000 clones, 65% to 85% appearing once. The source material was peripheral blood. These receptors were taken from a man between 65 and 85 years old with active or convalescent COVID-19.

This clone was seen a handful of times. The V and J genes are TRBV4-2 and TRBJ1-3, with unresolved D. Looked up from germline, CDR1 is LGHNA and CDR2 is YNFKEQ. The CDR3 is made up of 14 amino acids. Trimming left V 4 bases short and J 0 bases short, with 7 bases between. The CDR3 DNA follows: TGTGCCAGCAGCCGGGCCTCCTCTGGAAACACCATATATTTT. Translated: CASSRASSGNTIYF.

The rearrangement links TRBV11-1 to TRBJ1-4; D gene ambiguous. The CDR3 extends over 16 amino acids. Germline CDR1 is SGHAT and CDR2 is FQDESV (reference sequence). The V end was cut by 2 bases, the J end by 3 bases, with 13 bases between. The DNA for the CDR3 is TGTGCCAGCAGCTTATTTAGGCGGCCATCTAATGAAAAACTGTTTTTT. Encoded protein: CASSLFRRPSNEKLFF.

This chain joins TRBV6-6 and TRBJ1-6; D is possibly TRBD1 (6 bases). The CDR3 is made up of 15 amino acids. Deletions cut 7 bases from V and 6 bases from J, with 16 bases between. The germline V gene has CDR1 MNHNY and CDR2 SVGAGI (reference sequence). CDR3 amino acids: CASTFYREGNSPLHF. CDR3 bases: TGTGCCAGCACCTTTTACAGGGAAGGTAATTCACCCCTCCACTTT.

The chain couples TRBV7-6 to TRBJ2-5; 7 bases agree with TRBD1. The CDR3 extends over 17 amino acids. Germline loops: CDR1 SGHVS, CDR2 FNYEAQ. J was trimmed by 2 bases and V by 1 base; bases with no gene match: 10. DNA for the CDR3: TGTGCCAGCAGCTTAGGGATACAGGGGTCCTTACAAGAGACCCAGTACTTC. Its translation is CASSLGIQGSLQETQYF. Complete variable domain (other parts from reference TRBV7-6 and TRBJ2-5): GAGVSQSPRYKVTKRGQDVALRCDPISGHVSLYWYRQALGQGPEFLTYFNYEAQQDKSGLPNDRFSAERPEGSISTLTIQRTEQRDSAMYRCASSLGIQGSLQETQYFGPGTRLLVL.

The chain combines TRBV7-2 with TRBJ2-3; D unclear. CDR1 and CDR2 (germline): SGHTA, FQGNSA. Trimming shortened V by 5 bases and J by 1 base, and 19 bases separated the two germline ends. The CDR3 consists of 17 residues. CDR3 DNA sequence: TGTGCCAGCAGCCTAAGGCGGCGACCCATCGGCACAGATACGCAGTATTTT. Residues: CASSLRRRPIGTDTQYF.

V gene TRBV11-2 combines with J gene TRBJ2-3; D gene unclear. Germline V lookup: CDR1 SGHAT, CDR2 FQNNGV. V was clipped by 5 bases and J by 1 base, with 7 bases between them. This CDR3 comprises 13 residues. The CDR3 DNA is TGTGCCAGCAGCCCGGTACGCACAGATACGCAGTATTTT. Protein product: CASSPVRTDTQYF. The full variable domain, with the rest looked up from reference TRBV11-2 and TRBJ2-3, is EAGVAQSPRYKIIEKRQSVAFWCNPISGHATLYWYQQILGQGPKLLIQFQNNGVVDDSQLPKDRFSAERLKGVDSTLKIQPAKLEDSAVYLCASSPVRTDTQYFGPGTRLTVL.

The chain recombines TRBV18 with TRBJ2-7; D is unclear. Germline loops: CDR1 KGHSH, CDR2 LQKENI. This CDR3 is 13 amino acids long. The germline V and J ends were trimmed by 3 bases and 2 bases, with 8 bases remaining between them. The DNA for the CDR3 is TGTGCCAGCTCACCGCCCGGAGCCTACGAGCAGTACTTC. Translating it yields CASSPPGAYEQYF.

V is TRBV2 and J is TRBJ1-6, with 7 nucleotides matching TRBD1. V lost 7 bases to trimming and J lost 7 bases; unmatched junction nucleotides: 10. Germline V gene data show CDR1 as SNHLY and CDR2 as FYNNEI. The CDR3 loop spans 15 amino acids. CDR3 coding DNA: TGTGCCAGCACCTTACAGGGGCTGGGGAATTCACCCCTCCACTTT. Amino acid sequence: CASTLQGLGNSPLHF.

This rearrangement joins TRBV25-1 to TRBJ2-1; TRBD2 matches at 10 bases. Germline trimming cut 1 base from V and 9 bases from J; bases unmatched to any gene: 12. The CDR3 consists of 17 residues. Germline V CDR1 and CDR2: MGHDK, SYGVNS. For the CDR3, the DNA is TGTGCCAGCAGTGAATCGGACCCAGCGGGGGGGCCGGGTGAGCAGTTCTTC. Translated, it gives CASSESDPAGGPGEQFF.

The CDR3 region is CASSLAGAQGTDTQYF. The CDR3 bases are TGTGCCAGCAGCTTGGCGGGAGCGCAAGGCACAGATACGCAGTATTTT. The rearrangement links TRBV5-6 to TRBJ2-3, with a possible D match to TRBD2 (6 bases). V lost 0 bases and J lost 1, with 12 bases in between. The CDR3 spans 16 residues. CDR1 is SGHDT, CDR2 YYEEEE, per germline.

The rearrangement joins TRBV11-2 to TRBJ2-5; 10 positions agree with TRBD1. The CDR3 length is 16 residues. Germline trimming cut 5 bases from V and 6 bases from J; bases unmatched to any gene: 12. Germline CDR1 reads SGHAT; CDR2 reads FQNNGV. The CDR3 here is CASSPGPRTGGKTQYF. In DNA, the CDR3 is TGTGCCAGCAGCCCCGGCCCTAGGACAGGGGGGAAGACCCAGTACTTC.

V usage is TRBV4-2 and J usage is TRBJ1-6; 10 nucleotides line up with TRBD1. Trimming removed 1 base from V and 10 bases from J; junction bases left unmatched: 10. Per germline, CDR1 LGHNA and CDR2 YNFKEQ. This CDR3 is built from 17 residues. The CDR3 spells CASSQASRTGGRSPLHF. CDR3 nucleotide sequence: TGTGCCAGCAGCCAAGCTTCAAGGACAGGGGGGAGATCACCCCTCCACTTT.

The V and J genes are TRBV30 and TRBJ1-3; TRBD1 might be the D (5 bases). Per germline, CDR1 GTSNPN and CDR2 SVGIG (reference sequence). CDR3 length: 15 amino acids. V dropped 4 bases and J dropped 0 bases, with 13 bases sitting between them. This chain's CDR3 is CAWNIFRGSGNTIYF. The CDR3 nucleotides read TGTGCCTGGAATATATTTAGGGGCTCTGGAAACACCATATATTTT.

The J gene is TRBJ2-6, the V gene TRBV12-3 or TRBV12-4; D uncertain. The CDR3 is 12 amino acids. The V gene lost 7 bases and the J gene lost 3 bases, with 4 bases spanning the gap. Here the CDR3 DNA reads TGTGCCAGCACTTATGGGGCCAACGTCCTGACTTTC. It codes for CASTYGANVLTF.